There are many counts of the clone carrying this T cell receptor (beta chain). Antigen unknown. Germline assignment: CDR1 SEHNR and CDR2 FQNEAQ (reference sequence). The CDR3 extends over 14 amino acids. V was clipped by 5 bases and J by 4 bases, with 9 bases between them. TCRdb called the reads again in MiXCR, with one record for every CDR3 protein. The table lists some 300,000 distinct CDR3 sequences, around 10% of them singletons. The data originate from a study of T cell repertoires in cytomegalovirus infection. Study-level information: An indication of both CMV infection and matching HLA type came from public TCR beta signatures.

General study points: In two of eight donors, the top clonotype was HLA-C-restricted CMV-specific. The study identified carriers of CMV plus the relevant HLA from cumulative public TCR beta family frequency.

This clonotype was obtained from a human donor in good health (CMV status not recorded). Some clones in this sample may be carry-over from other donors' samples. Sequencing input: PBMCs. The chain uses TRBV7-9 and TRBJ1-6; unclear D gene. The CDR3 region has the DNA TGTGCCAGCAGCCCGGAGCAGTATAATTCACCCCTCCACTTT. Its translation is CASSPEQYNSPLHF.